Listed here are 20 T cell receptor beta chains from one sample, sequenced in a study of cytomegalovirus exposure and HLA in healthy donors. PCR employed 60 Vbeta and 13 Jbeta primers. Measured with immunoSEQ multiplex PCR; TCRdb has only the in-frame clones, and not every one. The table shows approximately 150,000 clones, with around 81% occurring only once. Sequenced input: PBMCs. These receptors were collected from a man in his forties or fifties in good health and CMV-seronegative.

The chain recombines TRBV5-6 with TRBJ2-5, with D possibly matching TRBD1 (5 bases). From germline, CDR1 is SGHDT and CDR2 YYEEEE. Trimming took off 4 bases at V and 0 bases at J, with 16 bases between the two ends. This CDR3 spans 16 amino acids. CDR3 sequence reads: CASSSRAAGYQETQYF. The CDR3 DNA sequence: TGTGCCAGCAGCAGCAGGGCCGCCGGGTACCAAGAGACCCAGTACTTC.

The rearrangement uses TRBV5-1 and TRBJ2-7; TRBD2 matches at 8 bases. The ends lost 0 bases at V and 3 bases at J; junction bases unmatched: 2. Per germline, CDR1 SGHRS and CDR2 YFSETQ. CDR3 length: 14 amino acids. The CDR3 nucleotides are TGCGCCAGCAGCTTGGGTAGCGGGGACTACGAGCAGTACGTC. Residues: CASSLGSGDYEQYV.

This clone was counted once. J is TRBJ2-5 and V is TRBV12-1; the table's D call of TRBD2 was not tested on the DNA. TRBV12-1 is labeled a pseudogene. This CDR3 spans 15 amino acids. CDR3 amino acids: CASSFRGGTQETQYF. DNA for the CDR3: TGTGCCAGCAGCTTCCGCGGGGGGACGCAAGAGACCCAGTACTTC.

The genes are TRBV5-8 and TRBJ1-4; 10 bases align to TRBD1. CDR3 size: 15 residues. V lost 4 bases to trimming and J lost 5 bases; unmatched junction nucleotides: 5. Germline CDR1 and CDR2: SGHTS and YDEGEE. CDR3 residues: CASSPLDRGNEKLFF. CDR3 nucleotides: TGTGCCAGCAGCCCGTTGGACAGGGGGAATGAAAAACTGTTTTTT.

This chain connects TRBV9 to TRBJ2-3, with TRBD1 identical over 9 bases. The germline CDR1 and CDR2 sequences are SGDLS and YYNGEE. The CDR3 loop spans 15 amino acids. V lost 3 bases to trimming and J lost 5 bases; unmatched junction nucleotides: 7. The CDR3 reads CASSAQTGGRDTQYF. CDR3 coding DNA: TGTGCCAGCAGCGCGCAGACAGGGGGTAGAGATACGCAGTATTTT.

The chain combines TRBV2 with TRBJ2-4; D is possibly TRBD1 (6 bases). Deletions cut 1 base from V and 1 base from J, with 8 bases between. The CDR3 totals 15 residues. Per germline, CDR1 SNHLY and CDR2 FYNNEI. The CDR3 spells CASSEVGAAKNIQYF. The CDR3 region has the DNA TGTGCCAGCAGTGAAGTGGGGGCTGCCAAAAACATTCAGTACTTC.

The chain uses TRBV6-5 and TRBJ2-7; D might be TRBD1 (6 bases). The V end lost 4 bases, the J end lost 6 bases, and 19 bases lay between the germline ends. The length of the CDR3 is 15 residues. Germline V lookup: CDR1 MNHEY, CDR2 SVGAGI. CDR3 region: CASSSQGFGAGEQYV. The CDR3 DNA reads TGTGCCAGCAGTTCACAGGGTTTTGGGGCGGGCGAGCAGTACGTC.

V and J are TRBV9 and TRBJ2-3; 9 nucleotides agree with TRBD2. The V segment lost 0 bases and the J segment 0 bases; nucleotides outside the gene matches: 2. Germline V gene sequence: CDR1 SGDLS, CDR2 YYNGEE. CDR3 length: 16 amino acids. The CDR3 DNA reads as TGTGCCAGCAGCGTAGGTGGACTAGCGAGCACAGATACGCAGTATTTT. It is translated as CASSVGGLASTDTQYF.

The chain uses TRBV6-5 and TRBJ1-6, with D hard to call. V lost 2 bases, J lost 14 bases, and 7 bases lay in between. This CDR3 comprises 11 residues. CDR1 is MNHEY, CDR2 SVGAGI, per germline. CDR3 sequence (DNA): TGTGCCAGCAGTTACAGAGACACCCTCCACTTT. This gives the protein CASSYRDTLHF.

A single count supports this clone. The V gene is TRBV9, the J gene TRBJ2-3; tentatively, D is TRBD2 (6 bases). The V end lost 7 bases, the J end lost 6 bases, and 12 bases lay between the germline ends. This CDR3 contains 12 residues. CDR1 and CDR2 from the germline V gene are SGDLS and YYNGEE. CDR3 nucleotides: TGTGCCAGCGGGGGGTTAGGGGATACGCAGTATTTT. It specifies CASGGLGDTQYF.

The CDR3 sequence: CASSLAGGLSYNEQFF. As DNA, the CDR3 is TGCGCCAGCAGCTTAGCGGGAGGCCTTTCCTACAATGAGCAGTTCTTC. This chain joins TRBV5-1 and TRBJ2-1, with 9 positions matching TRBD2. The germline V gene encodes CDR1 SGHRS and CDR2 YFSETQ. The CDR3 loop spans 16 amino acids. With 2 bases clipped from V and 1 base from J, the junction kept 4 bases outside the gene matches.

V is TRBV27 and J is TRBJ1-1; the D is unclear. V was cut by 8 bases and J by 5 bases, with 15 bases left in between. This CDR3 is 13 amino acids long. Germline V gene lookup returns CDR1 MNHEY and CDR2 SMNVEV (reference sequence). The CDR3 is CASGAGVRTEAFF. The CDR3 DNA follows: TGTGCCAGCGGCGCCGGGGTTAGGACTGAAGCTTTCTTT.

The chain has TRBV7-2 and TRBJ2-1, with D possibly being TRBD2 (6 bases). The CDR3 is 14 residues long. Germline V lookup: CDR1 SGHTA, CDR2 FQGNSA. V lost 5 bases and J lost 9, with 17 bases in between. In nucleotides, the CDR3 is TGTGCCAGCAGCCCCCAGGAGGGGCGCATTGAGCAGTTCTTC. Protein: CASSPQEGRIEQFF.

V is TRBV7-2 and J is TRBJ1-3; D call uncertain. V lost 1 base to trimming and J lost 2 bases, with 12 bases between them. This CDR3 has 16 amino acids. Per the germline V gene, CDR1 is SGHTA and CDR2 is FQGNSA. The CDR3, as DNA: TGTGCCAGCAGCTTAGGTGCGGGTGGACCTGGAAACACCATATATTTT. It yields the protein CASSLGAGGPGNTIYF.

J is TRBJ1-2 and V is TRBV5-6; no definite D call. CDR3 length equals 17 residues. The germline CDR1 and CDR2 sequences are SGHDT and YYEEEE. V was cut by 0 bases and J by 3 bases, with 18 bases left in between. The CDR3 bases are TGTGCCAGCAGCTTGGCCGTCAGATCTGCTTCAGACTATGGCTACACCTTC. Translation gives CASSLAVRSASDYGYTF.

The chain recombines TRBV27 with TRBJ2-5; TRBD1 matches 7 bases. The ends lost 3 bases at V and 5 bases at J; junction bases unmatched: 6. This CDR3 contains 14 residues. CDR1 and CDR2 (germline): MNHEY, SMNVEV (reference sequence). The CDR3 loop is CASSFSGTVETQYF. The CDR3 DNA reads as TGTGCCAGCAGTTTCTCTGGGACAGTGGAGACCCAGTACTTC.

This chain links TRBV6-1 with TRBJ1-2; no definite D call. The CDR3 is made up of 14 amino acids. CDR1 and CDR2 from the germline V gene are MNHNS and SASEGT. V was cut by 6 bases and J by 4 bases, with 15 bases left in between. CDR3 sequence: CASSPEGGFYGYTF. The DNA for the CDR3 is TGTGCCAGCAGCCCGGAGGGAGGGTTCTATGGCTACACCTTC.

The V gene is TRBV1, the J gene TRBJ2-1; TRBD1 is the table's D call, not checked against the DNA. TRBV1 is a recognized pseudogene. There are 17 residues in the CDR3. The CDR3 here is CTSSQEQGPGRGNEQFF. In DNA form, the CDR3 reads TGCACCAGCAGCCAAGAACAGGGCCCGGGACGGGGAAATGAGCAGTTCTTC.

The chain recombines TRBV27 with TRBJ2-3; a weak D match, TRBD2 (6 bases). CDR1 and CDR2 (germline): MNHEY, SMNVEV (reference sequence). The ends were cut back, 3 bases at V and 4 bases at J, with 20 bases in the middle. The CDR3 length is 17 residues. The CDR3 region is CASSFLLRLGHADTQYF. Written as DNA, the CDR3 is TGTGCCAGCAGTTTTTTACTCCGACTAGGGCATGCAGATACGCAGTATTTT.

This chain connects TRBV5-1 to TRBJ2-5; 10 bases fit TRBD2. Germline CDR1 and CDR2: SGHRS and YFSETQ. The CDR3 runs to 14 residues. V gave up 3 bases and J gave up 5 bases; unmatched junction bases: 4. This chain's CDR3 is CASSSSGSWETQYF. CDR3 coding DNA: TGCGCCAGCAGCTCTAGCGGGAGCTGGGAGACCCAGTACTTC.